This T cell receptor beta chain was retrieved from a study of cytomegalovirus exposure and HLA in healthy donors. Turning to the study itself: The roughly 120 validation repertoires and the approximately 690 first-cohort repertoires shared a platform, a later analysis reported.

CDR1 is MNHNS, CDR2 SASEGT, per germline. The CDR3 contains 15 residues. V was pared by 0 bases and J by 7 bases, with 5 bases of the junction left unmatched. The data were produced by immunoSEQ multiplex PCR, yet TCRdb's version contains in-frame clones alone and is incomplete. This sample has about 280,000 clones, with roughly 90% found just once. The study's findings and limits: It was found in a later analysis that first-cohort TCR clusters tended to co-occur in the approximately 130 validation repertoires. Reportedly, cytomegalovirus status was diagnosed with high sensitivity and specificity.

With regard to this clone: Its target is not known.

Source material: PBMCs. The gene calls are TRBV6-1 and TRBJ2-2, with 7 bases lining up with TRBD1. The receptor comes from a woman aged 18-29 years in good health and CMV-seronegative. The CDR3 reads CASSEARGQLGELFF. For the CDR3, the DNA is TGTGCCAGCAGTGAAGCGAGGGGACAGCTCGGGGAGCTGTTTTTT.